These 15 T cell receptor beta chains share one sample of origin, sequenced in a study of PD-1 blockade in mismatch repair-deficient tumors. Measured with immunoSEQ multiplex PCR; TCRdb has only the in-frame clones, and not every one. The sample carries tens of thousands of clones, about 84% recorded once. The sample here was peripheral blood, taken 12 weeks after starting pembrolizumab. These receptors were taken from an adult with mismatch repair-deficient cancer.

The CDR3, as DNA: TGCGCCAGCAGCTTGGGGGCAAGGGACACCGGGGAGCTGTTTTTT. This gives the protein CASSLGARDTGELFF. The rearrangement links TRBV5-1 to TRBJ2-2, with D hard to call. The CDR3 contains 15 residues. V was trimmed by 0 bases and J by 3 bases, leaving 9 bases between them. Germline assignment: CDR1 SGHRS and CDR2 YFSETQ.

The rearrangement joins TRBV7-2 to TRBJ1-2; no definite D call. Germline V gene sequence: CDR1 SGHTA, CDR2 FQGNSA. The V end lost 1 base, the J end lost 10 bases, and 19 bases lay between the germline ends. The CDR3 sequence is 15 residues long. The CDR3 sequence is CASSLEGRTTSDYTF. DNA of the CDR3: TGTGCCAGCAGCTTAGAGGGCAGGACGACCAGCGACTACACCTTC.

This chain uses TRBV7-3 with TRBJ2-3; D is ambiguous. This CDR3 is built from 13 residues. CDR1 SGHTA and CDR2 FQGTGA come from the germline V gene. V lost 5 bases and J lost 2, with 8 bases in between. CDR3 sequence reads: CASSLGFTDTQYF. The DNA of the CDR3 is TGTGCCAGCAGCCTTGGATTCACAGATACGCAGTATTTT.

The V gene is TRBV30, the J gene TRBJ1-1; no definite D call. V gave up 0 bases and J gave up 6 bases, with 14 bases separating them. The V gene's germline CDR1 is GTSNPN and CDR2 SVGIG (reference sequence). This CDR3 contains 14 residues. CDR3 coding DNA: TGTGCCTGGAGTGTACACGGGGTATCGGCTGAAGCTTTCTTT. Translation: CAWSVHGVSAEAFF.

V usage is TRBV6-5 and J usage is TRBJ2-7; possibly TRBD2 for D (6 bases). CDR3 length: 14 residues. The V gene's germline CDR1 is MNHEY and CDR2 SVGAGI. Between the trimmed V and J ends, which lost 5 bases and 2 bases, there was a span of 13 bases. The chain's CDR3 is CASSPSVKPYEQYF. In DNA form, the CDR3 reads TGTGCCAGCAGTCCTAGCGTTAAGCCCTACGAGCAGTACTTC.

The genes are TRBV4-1 and TRBJ2-7; D is perhaps TRBD2 (6 bases). The CDR3 spans 15 residues. Trimming removed 6 bases at V and 0 bases at J, with 15 bases between. Germline V gene lookup returns CDR1 MGHRA and CDR2 YSYEKL. This chain's CDR3 is CASSTSGLGSYEQYF. CDR3 in DNA: TGCGCCAGCAGTACCAGCGGGCTAGGCTCCTACGAGCAGTACTTC.

V gene TRBV30 combines with J gene TRBJ1-1; D ambiguous. Germline lookup yields CDR1 GTSNPN and CDR2 SVGIG (reference sequence). The V end was cut by 1 base, the J end by 1 base, with 7 bases between. The length of the CDR3 is 13 residues. The CDR3 protein is CAWSARKNTEAFF. The CDR3 bases are TGTGCCTGGAGTGCGAGGAAGAACACTGAAGCTTTCTTT.

This clone was counted at least ten times. The J gene is TRBJ2-2, the V gene TRBV7-2; the D gene is possibly TRBD2 (5 bases). The germline V gene has CDR1 SGHTA and CDR2 FQGNSA. Trimming cost V 8 bases and J 1 base, with 5 bases left between them. CDR3 length: 12 amino acids. CDR3 nucleotides: TGTGCCAGCCGGGAGAACACCGGGGAGCTGTTTTTT. Protein product: CASRENTGELFF. The variable domain in full, completed from reference TRBV7-2 and TRBJ2-2, reads GAGVSQSPSNKVTEKGKDVELRCDPISGHTALYWYRQSLGQGLEFLIYFQGNSAPDKSGLPSDRFSAERTGGSVSTLTIQRTQQEDSAVYLCASRENTGELFFGEGSRLTVL.

The chain is built from TRBV7-3 and TRBJ2-1; 11 bases map to TRBD2. This CDR3 has 15 amino acids. V gave up 2 bases and J gave up 8 bases; unmatched junction bases: 5. Germline V CDR1 and CDR2: SGHTA, FQGTGA. In DNA form, the CDR3 reads TGTGCCAGCAGCTTAGTACTAGCGGGAGTTTATGAGCAGTTCTTC. This translates into CASSLVLAGVYEQFF.

V gene TRBV30 combines with J gene TRBJ2-1; D is unclear. The germline V gene encodes CDR1 GTSNPN and CDR2 SVGIG (reference sequence). This CDR3 contains 13 residues. Trimming removed 2 bases at V and 0 bases at J, with 5 bases between. In DNA, the CDR3 is TGTGCCTGGAGTAAGGGCTCCTACAATGAGCAGTTCTTC. Its translation is CAWSKGSYNEQFF.

This clone appeared once. V usage is TRBV11-2 and J usage is TRBJ1-2; D gene uncertain. Deletions cut 8 bases from V and 5 bases from J, with 15 bases between. Per the germline V gene, CDR1 is SGHAT and CDR2 is FQNNGV. The CDR3 has 13 amino acids. The CDR3 protein is CASRRAGSYGYTF. The DNA for the CDR3 is TGTGCCAGCCGACGGGCCGGCAGTTATGGCTACACCTTC. The complete variable domain, with remaining parts taken from reference TRBV11-2 and TRBJ1-2, reads EAGVAQSPRYKIIEKRQSVAFWCNPISGHATLYWYQQILGQGPKLLIQFQNNGVVDDSQLPKDRFSAERLKGVDSTLKIQPAKLEDSAVYLCASRRAGSYGYTFGSGTRLTVV.

The rearrangement joins TRBV7-3 to TRBJ1-2; a possible D gene is TRBD1 (5 bases). This CDR3 region has 14 residues. The V gene's germline CDR1 is SGHTA and CDR2 FQGTGA. Trimming left V 3 bases short and J 5 bases short, with 13 bases between. In nucleotides, the CDR3 is TGTGCCAGCAGCTTCCTCGTTGGGACTTATGGCTACACCTTC. This gives the protein CASSFLVGTYGYTF.

With regard to this clone: Additional DNA sequences in this sample encode the identical CDR3. Here the CDR3 DNA reads TGTGCCAGCAGCTTACAGGGGGGGGGTGGCTACACCTTC. Its translation is CASSLQGGGGYTF. The V gene is TRBV5-4, the J gene TRBJ1-2; TRBD1 aligns across 8 bases. Germline-derived CDR1 and CDR2 are SGHNT and YYREEE (reference sequence). J gave up 7 bases and V 2 bases, and 4 bases lay outside the gene matches. The CDR3 loop spans 13 amino acids.

The CDR3 coding sequence is TGTGCCAGCAGCTTGGTTAAACCGGGACTAGGTAAAGAGACCCAGTACTTC. As protein: CASSLVKPGLGKETQYF. V usage is TRBV14 and J usage is TRBJ2-5; TRBD2 aligns across 8 bases. Germline V gene sequence: CDR1 SGHDN, CDR2 FVKESK. V lost 5 bases, J lost 3 bases, and 14 bases stayed unmatched. This CDR3 comprises 17 residues.

The V gene is TRBV18, the J gene TRBJ2-7; the D gene is possibly TRBD2 (5 bases). The V end lost 6 bases, the J end lost 3 bases, and 15 bases lay between the germline ends. The germline V gene has CDR1 KGHSH and CDR2 LQKENI. The CDR3 runs 14 residues. The CDR3 DNA reads TGTGCCAGCTCGCACCGGGAAGCCTTCTACGAGCAGTACTTC. It specifies CASSHREAFYEQYF.